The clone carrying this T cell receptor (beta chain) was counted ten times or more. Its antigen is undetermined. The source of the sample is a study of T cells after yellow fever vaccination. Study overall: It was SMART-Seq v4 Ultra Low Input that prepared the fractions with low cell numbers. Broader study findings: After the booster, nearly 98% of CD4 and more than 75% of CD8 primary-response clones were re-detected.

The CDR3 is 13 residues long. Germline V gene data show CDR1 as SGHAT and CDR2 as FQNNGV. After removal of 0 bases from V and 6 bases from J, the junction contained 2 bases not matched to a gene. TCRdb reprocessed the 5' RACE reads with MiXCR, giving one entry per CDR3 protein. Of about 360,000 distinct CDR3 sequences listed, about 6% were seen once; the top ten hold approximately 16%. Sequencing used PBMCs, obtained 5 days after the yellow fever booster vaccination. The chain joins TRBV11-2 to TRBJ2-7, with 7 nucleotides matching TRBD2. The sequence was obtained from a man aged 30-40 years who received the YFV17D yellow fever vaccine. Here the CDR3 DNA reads TGTGCCAGCAGCTTAGATCGCGGGGGCGAGCAGTACTTC. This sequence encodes CASSLDRGGEQYF.